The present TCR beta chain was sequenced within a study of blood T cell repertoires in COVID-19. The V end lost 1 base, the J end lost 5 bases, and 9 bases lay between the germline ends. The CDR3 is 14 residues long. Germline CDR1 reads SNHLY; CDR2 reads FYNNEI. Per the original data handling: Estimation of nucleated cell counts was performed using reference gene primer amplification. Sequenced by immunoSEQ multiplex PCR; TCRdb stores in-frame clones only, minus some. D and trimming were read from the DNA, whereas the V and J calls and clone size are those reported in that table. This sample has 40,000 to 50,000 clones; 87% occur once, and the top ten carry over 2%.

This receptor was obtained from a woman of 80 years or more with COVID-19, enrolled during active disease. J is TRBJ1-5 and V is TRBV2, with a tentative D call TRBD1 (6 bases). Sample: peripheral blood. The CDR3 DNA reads TGTGCCAGCAGTGAAGAACAGGGACATCAGCCCCAGCATTTT. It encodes CASSEEQGHQPQHF.